The following is a TCR beta chain sequence with its context. Antigen unknown. Method: immunoSEQ multiplex PCR; TCRdb's copy keeps in-frame clones and lacks some. The sample holds around 78,000 clones, around 78% seen once. The germline V gene has CDR1 MRHNA and CDR2 SNTAGT. This CDR3 spans 17 amino acids. The ends were cut back, 5 bases at V and 4 bases at J, with 21 bases in the middle. The data were taken from a study of T cell clones after liver transplantation. At the level of the study: A pre-transplant mixed lymphocyte reaction with TCRbeta sequencing defined graft-donor-reactive clones followed in post-transplant blood. Graft-donor-reactive sequences were compared with third-party-reactive TCRbeta sequences from pre-transplant mixed lymphocyte reactions. Study-level findings and limits: Graft donor-reactive T cells possibly entered the graft instead of undergoing deletion.

CD3+CD4+ and CD3+CD8+ cells were FACS-sorted from thawed unstimulated PBMCs. This receptor was identified in a human patient who received a liver transplant. Some T cells here may be from the graft donor. The chain carries TRBV6-4 and TRBJ1-5, with D possibly being TRBD1 (6 bases). Sequences were derived from CD4+ T cells from blood, sampled at the 22-month timepoint. The CDR3 loop is CASSLRLNAGANQPQHF. The CDR3 nucleotides are TGTGCCAGCAGTTTAAGGCTCAACGCAGGGGCTAATCAGCCCCAGCATTTT.